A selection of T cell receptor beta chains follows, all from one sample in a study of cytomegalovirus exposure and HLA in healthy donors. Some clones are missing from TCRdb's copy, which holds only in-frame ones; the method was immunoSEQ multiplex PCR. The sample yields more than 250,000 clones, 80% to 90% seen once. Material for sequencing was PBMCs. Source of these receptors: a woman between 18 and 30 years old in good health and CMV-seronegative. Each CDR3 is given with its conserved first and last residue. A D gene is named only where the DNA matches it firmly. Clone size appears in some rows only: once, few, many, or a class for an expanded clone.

CDR3 protein: CASSYGQGAGELFF
CDR3 DNA: TGTGCCAGCAGTTACGGTCAGGGGGCCGGGGAGCTGTTTTTT
V gene: TRBV6-6
J gene: TRBJ2-2
D gene: TRBD1
clone size: .

CDR3 protein: CASSARGLTRGTDTQYF
CDR3 DNA: TGTGCCAGCAGTGCCAGGGGCCTGACGAGAGGCACAGATACGCAGTATTTT
V gene: TRBV2
J gene: TRBJ2-3
D gene: .
clone size: .

CDR3 protein: CASSSRGAGAYNEQFF
CDR3 DNA: TGTGCCAGCAGCTCCCGAGGAGCGGGAGCCTACAATGAGCAGTTCTTC
V gene: TRBV9
J gene: TRBJ2-1
D gene: TRBD2
clone size: .

CDR3 protein: CASSDITDGYTF
CDR3 DNA: TGTGCCAGCAGCGATATAACAGATGGCTACACCTTC
V gene: TRBV5-6
J gene: TRBJ1-2
D gene: .
clone size: .

CDR3 protein: CASSQSDRYGAFF
CDR3 DNA: TGTGCCAGCAGCCAATCGGACAGGTACGGAGCTTTCTTT
V gene: TRBV4-2
J gene: TRBJ1-1
D gene: TRBD1
clone size: .

CDR3 protein: CASRLLRAPAGTPDQPQHF
CDR3 DNA: TGTGCCAGCAGGCTCCTTAGGGCCCCTGCCGGGACACCGGATCAGCCCCAGCATTTT
V gene: TRBV9
J gene: TRBJ1-5
D gene: .
clone size: .

CDR3 protein: CASSIEGEGNQPQHF
CDR3 DNA: TGTGCCAGTAGTATCGAGGGTGAGGGCAATCAGCCCCAGCATTTT
V gene: TRBV19
J gene: TRBJ1-5
D gene: .
clone size: .

CDR3 protein: CASSRTGAEAFF
CDR3 DNA: TGTGCCAGCAGCCGTACAGGGGCTGAAGCTTTCTTT
V gene: TRBV5-4
J gene: TRBJ1-1
D gene: TRBD1
clone size: .

CDR3 protein: CATRWGDEKLFF
CDR3 DNA: TGTGCCACCCGGTGGGGGGATGAAAAACTGTTTTTT
V gene: TRBV19
J gene: TRBJ1-4
D gene: .
clone size: .

CDR3 protein: CASSQDPRAKREQYF
CDR3 DNA: TGCGCCAGCAGCCAAGATCCCAGGGCAAAACGCGAGCAGTACTTC
V gene: TRBV4-3
J gene: TRBJ2-7
D gene: .
clone size: .

CDR3 protein: CAIREDFTISYEQYF
CDR3 DNA: TGTGCCATCAGGGAGGACTTCACCATCTCCTACGAGCAGTACTTC
V gene: TRBV10-3
J gene: TRBJ2-7
D gene: .
clone size: .

CDR3 protein: CASSYRGASGNTIYF
CDR3 DNA: TGTGCCAGCAGTTACCGAGGTGCCTCTGGAAACACCATATATTTT
V gene: TRBV6-5
J gene: TRBJ1-3
D gene: .
clone size: once

CDR3 protein: CASSPWAGYAAYEQYF
CDR3 DNA: TGTGCCAGCAGCCCCTGGGCAGGGTATGCGGCCTACGAGCAGTACTTC
V gene: TRBV11-2
J gene: TRBJ2-7
D gene: .
clone size: .

CDR3 protein: CASTRDLLSTDTQYF
CDR3 DNA: TGCGCCAGCACCCGGGACTTACTAAGCACAGATACGCAGTATTTT
V gene: TRBV4-3
J gene: TRBJ2-3
D gene: .
clone size: .

CDR3 protein: CASSPSAIRGNEQFF
CDR3 DNA: TGTGCCAGCTCACCATCGGCAATTCGAGGTAATGAGCAGTTCTTC
V gene: TRBV18
J gene: TRBJ2-1
D gene: .
clone size: .

CDR3 protein: CAWSDPRQGNYGYTF
CDR3 DNA: TGTGCCTGGAGTGACCCCAGACAGGGGAACTATGGCTACACCTTC
V gene: TRBV30
J gene: TRBJ1-2
D gene: TRBD1
clone size: .

CDR3 protein: CASSPRTVSNTGELFF
CDR3 DNA: TGTGCCAGCTCACCACGGACAGTGTCGAACACCGGGGAGCTGTTTTTT
V gene: TRBV18
J gene: TRBJ2-2
D gene: .
clone size: .

CDR3 protein: CASSLTGVSGNTIYF
CDR3 DNA: TGCGCCAGCAGTTTGACAGGGGTGTCCGGAAACACCATATATTTT
V gene: TRBV5-1
J gene: TRBJ1-3
D gene: TRBD1
clone size: .

CDR3 protein: CASSAGTSSFEGSETQYF
CDR3 DNA: TGTGCCAGCAGCGCCGGGACTAGTAGTTTCGAAGGATCAGAGACCCAGTACTTC
V gene: TRBV9
J gene: TRBJ2-5
D gene: TRBD2
clone size: once

CDR3 protein: CASSSALAGVYEQYF
CDR3 DNA: TGTGCCAGCAGCTCCGCCTTAGCGGGAGTCTACGAGCAGTACTTC
V gene: TRBV28
J gene: TRBJ2-7
D gene: TRBD2
clone size: .

CDR3 protein: CASRSGQGDTGELFF
CDR3 DNA: TGTGCCAGCAGGTCGGGACAGGGGGACACCGGGGAGCTGTTTTTT
V gene: TRBV7-9
J gene: TRBJ2-2
D gene: TRBD1
clone size: .

CDR3 protein: CASSQLAGAKSEQYF
CDR3 DNA: TGTGCCAGCAGCCAACTAGCGGGAGCGAAGAGCGAGCAGTACTTC
V gene: TRBV7-9
J gene: TRBJ2-7
D gene: TRBD2
clone size: once

CDR3 protein: CASSSTRDRVIHEQFF
CDR3 DNA: TGTGCCAGCAGCTCCACCCGGGACAGGGTAATCCATGAGCAGTTCTTC
V gene: TRBV5-4
J gene: TRBJ2-1
D gene: TRBD1
clone size: .